A selection of T cell receptor beta chains follows, all from one sample in a study of T-cell reconstitution after alpha-beta-depleted transplantation in children. TCRdb ran MiXCR on the PCR reads and lists one entry per CDR3 protein. The sample contains approximately 420,000 distinct CDR3 sequences, approximately 11% of which appear only once. The material was PBMCs from the stem cell graft donor, obtained from the stem cell graft. These receptors came from a human donor who donated a stem cell graft to a child with acute myeloid leukemia. The CDR3 runs from the conserved cysteine through the conserved F or W. A D gene is named only where the DNA matches it firmly. A row's size may be missing; if present it is once, few, many or a size class.

cdr3_aa cdr3_nt clone_size v_call d_call j_call
CASSPAGRGAGELFF TGCGCCAGCAGCCCAGCAGGGAGAGGCGCCGGGGAGCTGTTTTTT few TRBV5-1 NA TRBJ2-2
CASSQGEGNYGYTF TGTGCCAGCAGCCAAGGGGAGGGTAACTATGGCTACACCTTC NA TRBV4-2 NA TRBJ1-2
CSARGGARETQYF TGCAGTGCTAGAGGGGGGGCGCGGGAGACCCAGTACTTC few TRBV20-1 NA TRBJ2-5
CASSATPEPQHF TGTGCCAGCAGCGCCACCCCCGAGCCCCAGCATTTT NA TRBV12-3/TRBV12-4 NA TRBJ1-5
CASSAGLAGVNEQFF TGTGCCAGCAGCGCGGGACTAGCGGGAGTCAATGAGCAGTTCTTC NA TRBV7-8 TRBD2 TRBJ2-1
CASSSAGTQYNEQFF TGCGCCAGCAGCTCCGCCGGGACTCAATACAATGAGCAGTTCTTC few TRBV5-1 NA TRBJ2-1
CASSPWRQGQETQYF TGTGCCAGCAGCCCCTGGCGGCAGGGCCAAGAGACCCAGTACTTC few TRBV6-1 NA TRBJ2-5
CASSRTGYTGELFF TGTGCCAGCAGCCGAACAGGGTACACCGGGGAGCTGTTTTTT few TRBV7-9 NA TRBJ2-2
CASSVEIRGRGRTDTQYF TGTGCCAGCAGCGTAGAGATCCGCGGTAGGGGACGCACAGATACGCAGTATTTT few TRBV9 NA TRBJ2-3
CSARGLLKTQYF TGCAGTGCTAGAGGACTACTAAAGACCCAGTACTTC few TRBV20-1 NA TRBJ2-5
CASSIGTALSSYEQYF TGTGCCAGCAGCATAGGGACAGCACTTAGCTCCTACGAGCAGTACTTC NA TRBV6-1 TRBD1 TRBJ2-7
CASSPEYPGLAYEQYF TGCGCCAGCAGCCCAGAGTACCCGGGACTAGCGTACGAGCAGTACTTC NA TRBV4-3 TRBD2 TRBJ2-7
CASSSPEMTEAFF TGTGCCAGCAGTTCACCGGAGATGACTGAAGCTTTCTTT few TRBV12-3/TRBV12-4 NA TRBJ1-1
CASSMPGLASYEQYF TGTGCCAGCAGCATGCCGGGACTTGCCTCCTACGAGCAGTACTTC few TRBV6-1 NA TRBJ2-7
CAWSGSVVTGDWNTGELFF TGTGCCTGGAGTGGGTCGGTCGTTACAGGGGATTGGAACACCGGGGAGCTGTTTTTT NA TRBV30 TRBD1 TRBJ2-2
CATSRDRDNSPLHF TGTGCCACCAGCAGAGACAGGGACAATTCACCCCTCCACTTT NA TRBV15 NA TRBJ1-6
CASSLAHREDGYTF TGTGCCAGCAGCTTAGCGCACAGGGAGGATGGCTACACCTTC NA TRBV7-2 NA TRBJ1-2
CASSQDRGQTTDTQYF TGCGCCAGCAGCCAAGACCGGGGACAGACCACAGATACGCAGTATTTT NA TRBV4-3 TRBD1 TRBJ2-3
CASSPLTLGQGARYGYTF TGTGCCAGCAGCCCACTCACCCTTGGACAGGGGGCGCGATATGGCTACACCTTC NA TRBV3-1 TRBD1 TRBJ1-2
CASSLLGSNQPQHF TGTGCCAGCAGTTTATTGGGGAGCAATCAGCCCCAGCATTTT many TRBV27 NA TRBJ1-5
CASSVFENTGELFF TGTGCCAGCAGTGTCTTTGAGAACACCGGGGAGCTGTTTTTT NA TRBV5-5 NA TRBJ2-2
CASSPVTGRSGNTIYF TGTGCCAGCTCACCAGTTACAGGTCGCTCTGGAAACACCATATATTTT many TRBV18 NA TRBJ1-3
CSSRSGGWETQYF TGCAGTTCCCGAAGTGGGGGATGGGAGACCCAGTACTTC many TRBV29-1 NA TRBJ2-5
CSARGPEAKETQYF TGCAGTGCTAGGGGGCCGGAGGCAAAAGAGACCCAGTACTTC NA TRBV20-1 NA TRBJ2-5
CASSTGLLAGGQETQYF TGTGCCAGCAGCACAGGGTTACTAGCGGGGGGCCAAGAGACCCAGTACTTC few TRBV9 TRBD2 TRBJ2-5
CASKRAGEVDEQFF TGTGCCAGCAAAAGGGCGGGGGAGGTCGATGAGCAGTTCTTC NA TRBV6-1 TRBD2 TRBJ2-1
CASSEEGRSGDEQFF TGCGCCAGCAGTGAAGAAGGGCGGAGCGGGGATGAGCAGTTCTTC NA TRBV10-2 TRBD2 TRBJ2-1
CASSQSTLRGTRETQYF TGTGCCAGCAGCCAATCCACCCTTCGAGGAACTCGGGAGACCCAGTACTTC few TRBV3-1 NA TRBJ2-5
CASSLKGEPGVYGYTF TGCGCCAGCAGCTTGAAGGGGGAACCGGGTGTCTATGGCTACACCTTC many TRBV5-1 NA TRBJ1-2
CASSIPGTYNEQFF TGTGCCAGTAGTATCCCGGGAACCTACAATGAGCAGTTCTTC few TRBV19 NA TRBJ2-1
CASVGTSGTYEQYF TGTGCCAGCGTCGGGACTAGCGGAACCTACGAGCAGTACTTC many TRBV6-4 TRBD2 TRBJ2-7
CSAGRGRLETQYF TGCAGTGCTGGCCGGGGACGCCTGGAGACCCAGTACTTC NA TRBV20-1 NA TRBJ2-5
CASSDPTGHNEQFF TGTGCCAGCAGCGACCCGACAGGCCACAATGAGCAGTTCTTC few TRBV7-3 NA TRBJ2-1
CASNGAGGNTEAFF TGTGCCAGCAATGGGGCAGGGGGTAACACTGAAGCTTTCTTT many TRBV6-1 TRBD1 TRBJ1-1
CAISESEGARNTIYF TGTGCCATCAGTGAGTCAGAGGGGGCGAGAAACACCATATATTTT many TRBV10-3 TRBD1 TRBJ1-3
CASSYRTPLKETQYF TGTGCCAGCAGTTATCGGACTCCCCTAAAAGAGACCCAGTACTTC once TRBV6-2/TRBV6-3 NA TRBJ2-5
CSAPDNWEQFF TGCAGTGCTCCGGACAATTGGGAGCAGTTCTTC few TRBV20-1 NA TRBJ2-1
CASSPWGGRRLSGANVLTF TGCGCCAGCAGCCCCTGGGGAGGCCGGAGACTCTCTGGGGCCAACGTCCTGACTTTC few TRBV5-1 NA TRBJ2-6
CSARDATDPQETQYF TGCAGTGCTAGAGATGCAACAGATCCCCAAGAGACCCAGTACTTC few TRBV20-1 NA TRBJ2-5
CASSLEGGSRADTQYF TGTGCCAGCAGCCTAGAGGGGGGTAGCCGTGCAGATACGCAGTATTTT few TRBV7-9 NA TRBJ2-3
CASSVGPGQGAGELFF TGTGCCAGCAGCGTGGGTCCGGGACAGGGGGCCGGGGAGCTGTTTTTT NA TRBV9 TRBD1 TRBJ2-2
CASSLSPTADTQYF TGTGCCAGCAGTTTATCCCCTACGGCAGATACGCAGTATTTT few TRBV28 NA TRBJ2-3
CSAEGWIADPETQYF TGCAGTGCGGAGGGTTGGATAGCGGACCCAGAGACCCAGTACTTC many TRBV20-1 NA TRBJ2-5
CASSPTPAGEDGELFF TGTGCCAGCAGCCCAACCCCTGCAGGGGAGGACGGGGAGCTGTTTTTT NA TRBV7-9 NA TRBJ2-2
CASSFPLGEAFF TGTGCCAGCAGTTTCCCCCTAGGAGAAGCTTTCTTT few TRBV12-3/TRBV12-4 NA TRBJ1-1
CASSQEPGNQETQYF TGCGCCAGCAGCCAAGAACCGGGAAACCAAGAGACCCAGTACTTC many TRBV4-1 NA TRBJ2-5
CSAPTSGRGFIRQTQYF TGCAGTGCCCCGACTAGCGGGAGAGGATTCATTCGACAGACCCAGTACTTC few TRBV20-1 TRBD2 TRBJ2-5
CASSRGQALGYTF TGCGCCAGCAGTCGTGGTCAGGCCCTCGGCTACACCTTC NA TRBV5-1 NA TRBJ1-2
CASSPPGGILTGELFF TGTGCCAGCAGCCCCCCGGGGGGAATCCTCACCGGGGAGCTGTTTTTT few TRBV7-3 TRBD2 TRBJ2-2
CASKVGYGYTF TGTGCCAGCAAAGTGGGTTATGGCTACACCTTC few TRBV6-1 NA TRBJ1-2